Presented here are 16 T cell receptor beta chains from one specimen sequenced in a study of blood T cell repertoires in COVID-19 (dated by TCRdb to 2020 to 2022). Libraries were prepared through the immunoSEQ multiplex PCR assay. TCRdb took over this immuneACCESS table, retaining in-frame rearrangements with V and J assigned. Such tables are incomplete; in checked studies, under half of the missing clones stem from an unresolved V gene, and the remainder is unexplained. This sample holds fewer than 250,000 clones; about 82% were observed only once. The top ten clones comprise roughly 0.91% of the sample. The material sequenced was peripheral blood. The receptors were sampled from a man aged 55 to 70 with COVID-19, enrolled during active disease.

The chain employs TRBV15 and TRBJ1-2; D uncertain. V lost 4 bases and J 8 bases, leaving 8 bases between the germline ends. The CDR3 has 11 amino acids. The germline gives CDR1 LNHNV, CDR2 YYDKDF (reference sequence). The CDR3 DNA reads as TGTGCCACCAGCATCGGGGAAGGCTACACCTTC. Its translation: CATSIGEGYTF. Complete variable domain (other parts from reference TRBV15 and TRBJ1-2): DAMVIQNPRYQVTQFGKPVTLSCSQTLNHNVMYWYQQKSSQAPKLLFHYYDKDFNNEADTPDNFQSRRPNTSFCFLDIRSPGLGDTAMYLCATSIGEGYTFGSGTRLTVV.

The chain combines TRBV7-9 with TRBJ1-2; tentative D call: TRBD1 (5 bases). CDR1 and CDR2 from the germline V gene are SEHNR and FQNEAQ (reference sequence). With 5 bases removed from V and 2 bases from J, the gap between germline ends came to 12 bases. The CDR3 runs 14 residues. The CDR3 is CASSQGFLNYGYTF. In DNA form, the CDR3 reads TGTGCCAGCAGCCAGGGATTCCTAAACTATGGCTACACCTTC.

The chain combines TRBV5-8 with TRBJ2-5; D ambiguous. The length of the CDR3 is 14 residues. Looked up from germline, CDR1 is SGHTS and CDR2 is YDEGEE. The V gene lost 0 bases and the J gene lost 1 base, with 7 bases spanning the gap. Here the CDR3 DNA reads TGTGCCAGCAGCTTGGCCATGGCCCAAGAGACCCAGTACTTC. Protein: CASSLAMAQETQYF.

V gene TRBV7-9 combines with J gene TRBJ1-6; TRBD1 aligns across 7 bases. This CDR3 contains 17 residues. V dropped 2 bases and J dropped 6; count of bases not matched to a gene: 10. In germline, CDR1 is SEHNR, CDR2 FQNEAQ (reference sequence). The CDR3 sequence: CASSLFRDSISNSPLHF. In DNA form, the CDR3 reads TGTGCCAGCAGCTTATTCCGGGACAGTATTTCTAATTCACCCCTCCACTTT.

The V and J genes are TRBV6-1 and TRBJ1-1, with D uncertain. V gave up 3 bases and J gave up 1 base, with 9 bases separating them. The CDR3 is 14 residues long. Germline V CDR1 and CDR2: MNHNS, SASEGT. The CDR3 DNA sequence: TGTGCCAGCAGTGAGACGCGACAGAACACTGAAGCTTTCTTT. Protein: CASSETRQNTEAFF.

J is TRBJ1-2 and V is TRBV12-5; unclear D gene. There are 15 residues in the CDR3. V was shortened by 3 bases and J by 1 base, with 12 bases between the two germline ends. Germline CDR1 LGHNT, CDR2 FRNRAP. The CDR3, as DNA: TGTGCTAGTGGTTTTGGTAGATTGAGTAACTATGGCTACACCTTC. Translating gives CASGFGRLSNYGYTF. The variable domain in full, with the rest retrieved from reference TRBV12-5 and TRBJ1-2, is DARVTQTPRHKVTEMGQEVTMRCQPILGHNTVFWYRQTMMQGLELLAYFRNRAPLDDSGMPKDRFSAEMPDATLATLKIQPSEPRDSAVYFCASGFGRLSNYGYTFGSGTRLTVV.

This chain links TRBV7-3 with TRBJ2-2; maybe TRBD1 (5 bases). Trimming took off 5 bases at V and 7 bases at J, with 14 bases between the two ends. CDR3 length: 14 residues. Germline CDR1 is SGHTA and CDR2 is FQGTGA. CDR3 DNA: TGTGCCAGCAGCCCTACAGGAGTAGGCGGGGAGCTGTTTTTT. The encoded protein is CASSPTGVGGELFF.

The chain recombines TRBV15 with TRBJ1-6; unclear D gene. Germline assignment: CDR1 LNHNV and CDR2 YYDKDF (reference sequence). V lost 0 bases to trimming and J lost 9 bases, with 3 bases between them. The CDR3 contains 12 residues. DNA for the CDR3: TGTGCCACCAGCAGAGATAGTTCACCCCTCCACTTT. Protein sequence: CATSRDSSPLHF.

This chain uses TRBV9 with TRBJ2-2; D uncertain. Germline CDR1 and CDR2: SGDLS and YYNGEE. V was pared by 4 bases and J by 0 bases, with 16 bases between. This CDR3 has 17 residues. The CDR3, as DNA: TGTGCCAGCAGCTTTCTATCTTCCCCGGCGAACACCGGGGAGCTGTTTTTT. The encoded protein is CASSFLSSPANTGELFF.

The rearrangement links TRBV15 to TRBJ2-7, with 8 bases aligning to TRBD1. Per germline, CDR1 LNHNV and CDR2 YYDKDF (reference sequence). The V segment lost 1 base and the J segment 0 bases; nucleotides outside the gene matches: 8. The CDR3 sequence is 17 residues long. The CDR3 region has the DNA TGTGCCACCAGCAGAGCCCGACAGGGGCCGAGCTCCTACGAGCAGTACTTC. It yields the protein CATSRARQGPSSYEQYF.

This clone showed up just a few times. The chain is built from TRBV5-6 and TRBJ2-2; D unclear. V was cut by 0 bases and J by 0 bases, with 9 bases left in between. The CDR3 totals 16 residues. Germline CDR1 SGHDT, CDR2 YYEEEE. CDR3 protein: CASSLVTPANTGELFF. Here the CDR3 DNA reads TGTGCCAGCAGCTTGGTGACTCCTGCGAACACCGGGGAGCTGTTTTTT.

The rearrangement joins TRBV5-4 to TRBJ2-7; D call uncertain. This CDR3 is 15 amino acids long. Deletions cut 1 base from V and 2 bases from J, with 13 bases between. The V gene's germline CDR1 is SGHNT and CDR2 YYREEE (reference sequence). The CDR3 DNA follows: TGTGCCAGCAGCTTGATTAGTGCTCCCACCTACGAGCAGTACTTC. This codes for CASSLISAPTYEQYF. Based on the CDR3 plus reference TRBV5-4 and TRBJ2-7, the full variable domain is ETGVTQSPTHLIKTRGQQVTLRCSSQSGHNTVSWYQQALGQGPQFIFQYYREEENGRGNFPPRFSGLQFPNYSSELNVNALELDDSALYLCASSLISAPTYEQYFGPGTRLTVT.

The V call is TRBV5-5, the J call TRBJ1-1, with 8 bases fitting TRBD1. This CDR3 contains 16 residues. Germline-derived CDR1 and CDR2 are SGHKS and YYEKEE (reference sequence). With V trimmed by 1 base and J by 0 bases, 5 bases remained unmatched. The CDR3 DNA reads TGTGCCAGCAGCTTGTGGACAGGGCCTATGAACACTGAAGCTTTCTTT. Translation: CASSLWTGPMNTEAFF.

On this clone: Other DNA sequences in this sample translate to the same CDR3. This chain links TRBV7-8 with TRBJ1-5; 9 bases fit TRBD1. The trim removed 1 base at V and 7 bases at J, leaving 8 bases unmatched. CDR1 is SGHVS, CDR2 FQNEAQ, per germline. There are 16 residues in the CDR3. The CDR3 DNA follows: TGTGCCAGCAGCTTAGTCTGGGACAGGGCTCCGCAGCCCCAGCATTTT. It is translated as CASSLVWDRAPQPQHF.

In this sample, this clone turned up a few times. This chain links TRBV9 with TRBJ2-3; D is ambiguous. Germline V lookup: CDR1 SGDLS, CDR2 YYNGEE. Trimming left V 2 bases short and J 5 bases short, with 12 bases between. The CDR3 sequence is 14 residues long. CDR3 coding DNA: TGTGCCAGCAGCGTGGTGCCTTCAGGAGATACGCAGTATTTT. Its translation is CASSVVPSGDTQYF.

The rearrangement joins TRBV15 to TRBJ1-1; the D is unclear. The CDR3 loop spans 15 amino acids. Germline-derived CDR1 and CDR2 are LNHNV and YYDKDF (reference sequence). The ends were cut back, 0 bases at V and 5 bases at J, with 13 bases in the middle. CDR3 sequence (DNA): TGTGCCACCAGCAGAGATTATGTGGGAGGGACTGAAGCTTTCTTT. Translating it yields CATSRDYVGGTEAFF.